This T cell receptor (beta chain) derives from a study of Tregs in tolerant kidney transplant recipients. The repertoire was sequenced with immunoSEQ multiplex PCR; TCRdb's copy has only in-frame clones and lacks some. The table shows 50,000 to 75,000 clones, with 75% to 90% occurring only once. This CDR3 comprises 16 residues. V was pared by 0 bases and J by 6 bases, with 14 bases between. Germline V gene sequence: CDR1 MNHNS, CDR2 SASEGT. The sequenced sample was Tregs from blood, obtained before the transplant. The chain couples TRBV6-1 to TRBJ2-2; possible D gene TRBD1, 5 bases. The receptor was derived from a human donor who received a combined kidney and bone marrow transplant. The CDR3 sequence is CASSEARGREAGELFF. DNA for the CDR3: TGTGCCAGCAGTGAAGCTAGGGGCAGGGAAGCCGGGGAGCTGTTTTTT.